Listed here are 24 T cell receptor beta chains from one sample, sequenced in a study of beta chain features in type 1 diabetes. The study reverse transcribed the entire isolated RNA, so it sequenced expressed TCRB transcripts. TCRdb's table, derived via immunoSEQ multiplex PCR, lists solely in-frame clones and lacks some. The sample includes over 120,000 clones, roughly a tenth of them seen just once. Input material: naive CD4+ T cells from blood. The receptors come from a man between 18 and 29 years old in good health.

The table lists this clone with many counts. The CDR3 sequence is CASSLELAGGTDTQYF. The CDR3, as DNA: TGTGCCAGCAGCTTAGAGCTAGCGGGGGGCACAGATACGCAGTATTTT. The chain couples TRBV7-2 to TRBJ2-3; TRBD2 matches 10 bases. Germline V gives CDR1 SGHTA, CDR2 FQGNSA. The CDR3 has 16 amino acids. Losses at the gene ends were 1 base for V and 1 base for J; bases not matched to a gene: 2.

The chain carries TRBV6-1 and TRBJ1-5; 7 bases are shared with TRBD1. Losses at the gene ends were 4 bases for V and 6 bases for J; bases not matched to a gene: 9. The CDR3 has 15 residues. Germline CDR1 MNHNS, CDR2 SASEGT. In nucleotides, the CDR3 is TGTGCCAGCAGTGGATTAGGGACAGTCCTTCAGCCCCAGCATTTT. Protein: CASSGLGTVLQPQHF.

This rearrangement joins TRBV5-4 to TRBJ1-2; TRBD1 matches at 8 bases. The CDR3 runs 13 residues. V was clipped by 4 bases and J by 2 bases; unmatched bases: 1. The germline V gene encodes CDR1 SGHNT and CDR2 YYREEE (reference sequence). CDR3 sequence reads: CASSGDRNYGYTF. CDR3 in DNA: TGTGCCAGCAGCGGGGACAGGAACTATGGCTACACCTTC.

V is TRBV7-2 and J is TRBJ2-3, with D perhaps TRBD2 (6 bases). This CDR3 is built from 14 residues. Germline CDR1 and CDR2: SGHTA and FQGNSA. V was shortened by 3 bases and J by 0 bases, with 7 bases between the two germline ends. The CDR3 coding sequence is TGTGCCAGCAGCTTTCGGGGGAGCACAGATACGCAGTATTTT. It specifies CASSFRGSTDTQYF.

This clone was seen many times. V gene TRBV10-3 combines with J gene TRBJ2-5, with D tentatively TRBD1 (6 bases). V lost 10 bases, J lost 1 base, and 13 bases lay in between. Germline V gene data show CDR1 as ENHRY and CDR2 as SYGVKD. The CDR3 is 13 residues long. The CDR3 nucleotides read TGTGCCACGAGGACAGCCACCCAAGAGACCCAGTACTTC. Translating it yields CATRTATQETQYF.

This sequence joins TRBV28 and TRBJ2-7; 7 nucleotides match TRBD1. Per germline, CDR1 MDHEN and CDR2 SYDVKM. The CDR3 has 14 residues. V lost 7 bases to trimming and J lost 3 bases; unmatched junction nucleotides: 9. The CDR3 coding sequence is TGTGCCAGCATTTCCGGGACAGCATACTACGAGCAGTACTTC. Translating gives CASISGTAYYEQYF. Complete variable domain (other parts from reference TRBV28 and TRBJ2-7): DVKVTQSSRYLVKRTGEKVFLECVQDMDHENMFWYRQDPGLGLRLIYFSYDVKMKEKGDIPEGYSVSREKKERFSLILESASTNQTSMYLCASISGTAYYEQYFGPGTRLTVT.

This clone was detected only a few times. The V and J genes are TRBV7-2 and TRBJ2-3; the D gene is possibly TRBD2 (6 bases). Germline lookup yields CDR1 SGHTA and CDR2 FQGNSA. The V gene lost 1 base and the J gene lost 5 bases, with 13 bases spanning the gap. CDR3 length: 15 amino acids. DNA of the CDR3: TGTGCCAGCAGCTTAGTTGGTCAGGGAGGAGATACGCAGTATTTT. This codes for CASSLVGQGGDTQYF.

The CDR3 DNA reads TGTGCCAGCAGTTCAGCGGGACAGGGGGCTGAGCAGTACTTC. This codes for CASSSAGQGAEQYF. The chain combines TRBV27 with TRBJ2-7; TRBD1 agrees at 12 bases. V lost 4 bases to trimming and J lost 7 bases; unmatched junction nucleotides: 5. This CDR3 comprises 14 residues. Germline V lookup: CDR1 MNHEY, CDR2 SMNVEV (reference sequence).

This clone was detected many times. This chain joins TRBV7-6 and TRBJ2-5; D is undetermined. The CDR3 consists of 13 residues. Trimming removed 1 base from V and 4 bases from J, with 7 bases in between. CDR1 is SGHVS and CDR2 is FNYEAQ in the germline V gene. The DNA of the CDR3 is TGTGCCAGCAGCTTAGTCCGTAGAGAGACCCAGTACTTC. Protein sequence: CASSLVRRETQYF.

This clone was seen a handful of times. This chain connects TRBV6-5 to TRBJ1-5, with TRBD1 matching 8 bases. The trim removed 2 bases at V and 2 bases at J, leaving 5 bases unmatched. The CDR3 extends over 16 amino acids. The germline V gene has CDR1 MNHEY and CDR2 SVGAGI. The chain's CDR3 is CASSYAGQGRNQPQHF. In nucleotides, the CDR3 is TGTGCCAGCAGTTACGCCGGACAGGGCCGCAATCAGCCCCAGCATTTT.

In this sample, this clone turned up a few times. V is TRBV30 and J is TRBJ2-7; the D gene is possibly TRBD1 (6 bases). This CDR3 is built from 12 residues. Germline V gives CDR1 GTSNPN, CDR2 SVGIG (reference sequence). Between the trimmed V and J ends, which lost 1 base and 4 bases, there was a span of 8 bases. The CDR3 DNA follows: TGTGCCTGGAGTGGCAGGGGATACGAGCAGTACTTC. Amino acids: CAWSGRGYEQYF.

This clone was found a few times. The V call is TRBV5-4, the J call TRBJ2-2, with D possibly matching TRBD2 (5 bases). Germline CDR1 and CDR2: SGHNT and YYREEE (reference sequence). This CDR3 is built from 13 residues. Trimming stripped 3 bases from V and 7 bases from J, with 10 bases between. Here the CDR3 DNA reads TGTGCCAGCAGCTCTAACGCGGGCGGGGAGCTGTTTTTT. It is translated as CASSSNAGGELFF.

The V gene is TRBV4-1, the J gene TRBJ1-4; 10 bases fit TRBD1. V shed 0 bases and J 7 bases; nucleotides not matched to a gene: 5. There are 16 residues in the CDR3. CDR1 MGHRA and CDR2 YSYEKL come from the germline V gene. CDR3 DNA: TGCGCCAGCAGCCAAGATGCCGGGACAGGGGCTGAAAAACTGTTTTTT. Amino acid sequence: CASSQDAGTGAEKLFF.

The chain combines TRBV21-1 with TRBJ2-1; the DNA was not used to check the table's D call, TRBD2. TRBV21-1 is described as a pseudogene. The CDR3 is 15 amino acids. The DNA of the CDR3 is TGTGCCAGCAGCAAACGGAGAAAAAATAGAAATGAGCAGTTCTTC. Translation gives CASSKRRKNRNEQFF.

This clone has only a few counts. The gene calls are TRBV30 and TRBJ1-6; 8 bases match TRBD1. The ends lost 5 bases at V and 6 bases at J; junction bases unmatched: 6. The CDR3 sequence is 14 residues long. Looked up from germline, CDR1 is GTSNPN and CDR2 is SVGIG (reference sequence). CDR3: CAWGTTGANSPLHF. DNA for the CDR3: TGTGCCTGGGGAACGACAGGGGCTAATTCACCCCTCCACTTT.

This clone was seen only a few times. The V gene is TRBV4-1, the J gene TRBJ2-1, with D possibly being TRBD1 (5 bases). Trimming stripped 1 base from V and 4 bases from J, with 8 bases between. The CDR3 loop spans 14 amino acids. Germline loops: CDR1 MGHRA, CDR2 YSYEKL. CDR3 in DNA: TGCGCCAGCAGCCAAGGACAGACATACAATGAGCAGTTCTTC. The encoded protein is CASSQGQTYNEQFF.

This clone has more than one count but fewer than ten. The chain has TRBV11-2 and TRBJ2-1; 13 bases agree with TRBD2. V was pared by 2 bases and J by 4 bases, with 2 bases of the junction left unmatched. CDR3 length equals 16 residues. CDR1 is SGHAT, CDR2 FQNNGV, per germline. CDR3 in DNA: TGTGCCAGCAGCTTATGGACTAGCGGGGGTTACAATGAGCAGTTCTTC. This sequence encodes CASSLWTSGGYNEQFF. The whole variable domain, remainder taken from reference TRBV11-2 and TRBJ2-1, is EAGVAQSPRYKIIEKRQSVAFWCNPISGHATLYWYQQILGQGPKLLIQFQNNGVVDDSQLPKDRFSAERLKGVDSTLKIQPAKLEDSAVYLCASSLWTSGGYNEQFFGPGTRLTVL.

The J gene is TRBJ2-2, the V gene TRBV11-3, with D possibly TRBD1 on 6 matching bases. V lost 5 bases, J lost 3 bases, and 16 bases lay in between. This CDR3 has 16 amino acids. CDR1 and CDR2 from the germline V gene are SGHNT and YENEEA. The chain's CDR3 is CASSPQWGPDTGELFF. CDR3 bases: TGTGCCAGCAGCCCGCAGTGGGGGCCCGACACCGGGGAGCTGTTTTTT. Filled out from reference TRBV11-3 and TRBJ2-2, the complete variable domain reads EAGVVQSPRYKIIEKKQPVAFWCNPISGHNTLYWYLQNLGQGPELLIRYENEEAVDDSQLPKDRFSAERLKGVDSTLKIQPAELGDSAVYLCASSPQWGPDTGELFFGEGSRLTVL.

This chain links TRBV5-5 with TRBJ2-5, with 9 bases matching TRBD1. CDR1 is SGHKS, CDR2 YYEKEE, per germline (reference sequence). The CDR3 has 15 amino acids. J lost 1 base, V lost 0 bases, and 1 base had no gene match. The CDR3 DNA reads TGTGCCAGCAGCTTGGGGACAGGGGCCCAAGAGACCCAGTACTTC. Protein sequence: CASSLGTGAQETQYF.

This clone has more than one count but fewer than ten. Here the CDR3 DNA reads TGTGCTAGTGGTTTGGCCTCACAGGGGATCAACACCGGGGAGCTGTTTTTT. Its protein is CASGLASQGINTGELFF. V gene TRBV12-5 combines with J gene TRBJ2-2; 7 bases match TRBD1. Germline V gene sequence: CDR1 LGHNT, CDR2 FRNRAP. With 1 base clipped from V and 2 bases from J, the junction kept 7 bases outside the gene matches. This CDR3 comprises 17 residues.

This clone was detected a few times. The rearrangement uses TRBV19 and TRBJ1-5; a possible D gene is TRBD1 (5 bases). V dropped 6 bases and J dropped 4 bases, with 10 bases sitting between them. Per the germline V gene, CDR1 is LNHDA and CDR2 is SQIVND (reference sequence). CDR3 length: 13 residues. The chain's CDR3 is CASRFQGNQPQHF. The CDR3 nucleotides are TGTGCCAGTAGGTTCCAGGGAAATCAGCCCCAGCATTTT.

Only a few counts were recorded for this clone. This chain links TRBV18 with TRBJ1-4; no reliable D call. The CDR3 totals 13 residues. V shed 5 bases and J shed 6 bases, with 10 bases lying between them. CDR1 is KGHSH and CDR2 is LQKENI in the germline V gene. The chain's CDR3 is CASSGREDEKLFF. The DNA of the CDR3 is TGTGCCAGCTCAGGGAGGGAAGATGAAAAACTGTTTTTT.

This chain joins TRBV5-4 and TRBJ2-7; weak D call: TRBD2 (7 bases). The germline V gene has CDR1 SGHNT and CDR2 YYREEE (reference sequence). The CDR3 extends over 13 amino acids. Deletions cut 2 bases from V and 5 bases from J, with 11 bases between. The CDR3 DNA reads TGTGCCAGCAGCTTTACGGGGGGCAACGAGCAGTACTTC. Translation: CASSFTGGNEQYF.

The rearrangement links TRBV7-2 to TRBJ2-1; a possible D gene is TRBD2 (6 bases). CDR3 length: 14 amino acids. V was pared by 4 bases and J by 4 bases, with 11 bases between. Germline-derived CDR1 and CDR2 are SGHTA and FQGNSA. The CDR3 nucleotides read TGTGCCAGCAGCTCCGCGGAGGGGTACAATGAGCAGTTCTTC. Protein: CASSSAEGYNEQFF.